The clone carrying this T cell receptor beta chain appeared a few times. Antigen: not known. This CDR3 comprises 15 residues. Per germline, CDR1 GTSNPN and CDR2 SVGIG (reference sequence). Germline trimming cut 0 bases from V and 4 bases from J; bases unmatched to any gene: 7. TCRdb reanalysed the 5' RACE reads using MiXCR and keeps one entry per CDR3 protein. Of 550,000 or so distinct CDR3 sequences detected, 15% to 20% appear once; the ten largest clones hold around an eighth. These data originate in a study of T cells after yellow fever vaccination. Study conclusions and caveats: High-abundance clonotypes from the bulk population could contaminate FACS-sorted repertoires. Though weaker, the secondary response peaked faster, on day 5 versus 15.

The material sequenced was PBMCs, taken 15 days after the yellow fever booster vaccination. The chain employs TRBV30 and TRBJ2-7; 9 bases agree with TRBD1. The source of this sequence is a man under 40 who received the YFV17D yellow fever vaccine. This chain's CDR3 is CAWSVGTGLSYEQYF. For the CDR3, the DNA is TGTGCCTGGAGTGTAGGGACAGGGTTATCGTACGAGCAGTACTTC.